This TCR beta chain was sequenced in a study of blood T cells in healthy people across ages. Findings and caveats of the study: Per million T cells, TCR beta diversity dropped roughly linearly as age increased. The study found TCR beta diversity correlated strongly with naive T cell percentage. Any changes in expanded clonotypes were possibly confounded, as donor CMV status remained unknown.

RNA extraction gave at least 5 micrograms of total RNA per sample. A J-beta primer mix and a sample-barcoded 5' primer were used in a second PCR of roughly 6 to 12 cycles. TCRdb re-called the 5' RACE reads through MiXCR, storing one row per CDR3 protein. The data contain 1.5 million to 1.8 million distinct CDR3 sequences, 40% to 45% of them singletons. In regard to this clonotype: Antigen unknown.

The ends were cut back, 4 bases at V and 0 bases at J, with 7 bases in the middle. Germline V gives CDR1 SNHLY, CDR2 FYNNEI. The CDR3 covers 15 residues. The sample was blood. The chain couples TRBV2 to TRBJ2-6; D is unresolved. This clonotype originated in a woman in her late teens or twenties in good health. CDR3 sequence: CASSGPGSGANVLTF. The CDR3 bases are TGTGCCAGCAGTGGGCCCGGCTCTGGGGCCAACGTCCTGACTTTC.